The 19 T cell receptor beta chains below all came from one sample that was sequenced in a study of blood T cell repertoires in COVID-19. Here immunoSEQ multiplex PCR was the method, and the copy in TCRdb shows in-frame clones only, minus some. The data hold about 110,000 clones, with 75% to 95% observed a single time. The sample consisted of peripheral blood. The receptors were sampled from a woman in her twenties or thirties with acute or convalescent COVID-19.

In its sample, this clone was seen once. Written as DNA, the CDR3 is TGTGCCAGCAGTGCTGACTCCCGTGGCTACACCTTC. Residues: CASSADSRGYTF. The V gene is TRBV12-3 or TRBV12-4, the J gene TRBJ1-2; D call uncertain. This CDR3 has 12 residues. The V gene lost 5 bases and the J gene lost 7 bases, with 11 bases spanning the gap.

The gene calls are TRBV6-6 and TRBJ1-1, with D perhaps TRBD1 (6 bases). V was cut by 6 bases and J by 4 bases, with 9 bases left in between. Germline CDR1 is MNHNY and CDR2 is SVGAGI (reference sequence). CDR3 length: 12 amino acids. Written as DNA, the CDR3 is TGTGCCAGCAGGCAGGGGTCCACTGAAGCTTTCTTT. This encodes CASRQGSTEAFF.

The chain recombines TRBV4-3 with TRBJ2-1; 15 nucleotides align to TRBD2. J gave up 4 bases and V 10 bases, and 2 bases lay outside the gene matches. Germline V gene sequence: CDR1 LGHNA, CDR2 YSLEER. The CDR3 covers 14 residues. In DNA, the CDR3 is TGCGCCACCGGGACTAGCGGGGGGTACAATGAGCAGTTCTTC. Its protein product is CATGTSGGYNEQFF.

The chain carries TRBV18 and TRBJ1-1; D unclear. The length of the CDR3 is 13 residues. V dropped 5 bases and J dropped 1 base, with 8 bases sitting between them. Germline V gene sequence: CDR1 KGHSH, CDR2 LQKENI. The CDR3 sequence is CASSFGRNTEAFF. CDR3 coding DNA: TGTGCCAGCTCATTCGGGAGGAACACTGAAGCTTTCTTT.

This sequence joins TRBV30 and TRBJ1-3; 7 nucleotides agree with TRBD1. The trim removed 5 bases at V and 4 bases at J, leaving 5 bases unmatched. The CDR3 has 13 residues. Germline V gene sequence: CDR1 GTSNPN, CDR2 SVGIG (reference sequence). The CDR3 region has the DNA TGTGCCTGGGACAGGGTGGGGGGAAACACCATATATTTT. This sequence encodes CAWDRVGGNTIYF.

V is TRBV5-1 and J is TRBJ2-2; a possible D gene is TRBD1 (5 bases). The V gene's germline CDR1 is SGHRS and CDR2 YFSETQ. This CDR3 comprises 14 residues. Deletions cut 0 bases from V and 6 bases from J, with 9 bases between. CDR3 in DNA: TGCGCCAGCAGCTTGGGGCAGGGCGCCGGGGAGCTGTTTTTT. It yields the protein CASSLGQGAGELFF. Full variable domain (missing parts from reference TRBV5-1 and TRBJ2-2): KAGVTQTPRYLIKTRGQQVTLSCSPISGHRSVSWYQQTPGQGLQFLFEYFSETQRNKGNFPGRFSGRQFSNSRSEMNVSTLELGDSALYLCASSLGQGAGELFFGEGSRLTVL.

In this sample, this clone turned up once. The rearrangement uses TRBV4-2 and TRBJ2-7, with 8 bases lining up with TRBD1. V dropped 3 bases and J dropped 0; count of bases not matched to a gene: 10. This CDR3 has 17 residues. Per germline, CDR1 LGHNA and CDR2 YNFKEQ. The CDR3 coding sequence is TGTGCCAGCAGCCAGTCAGGGGGCGGGACGAGCTCCTACGAGCAGTACTTC. Translating it yields CASSQSGGGTSSYEQYF.

The chain joins TRBV28 to TRBJ1-3; D remains ambiguous. The germline V gene has CDR1 MDHEN and CDR2 SYDVKM. The CDR3 contains 14 residues. Trimming shortened V by 5 bases and J by 2 bases, and 10 bases separated the two germline ends. CDR3 bases: TGTGCCAGCAGTCCCCTCGTCCCTGGAAACACCATATATTTT. This translates into CASSPLVPGNTIYF. The variable domain in full, with the rest retrieved from reference TRBV28 and TRBJ1-3, is DVKVTQSSRYLVKRTGEKVFLECVQDMDHENMFWYRQDPGLGLRLIYFSYDVKMKEKGDIPEGYSVSREKKERFSLILESASTNQTSMYLCASSPLVPGNTIYFGEGSWLTVV.

The V and J genes are TRBV28 and TRBJ1-5, with D possibly TRBD1 on 5 matching bases. The germline V gene encodes CDR1 MDHEN and CDR2 SYDVKM. Trimming took off 3 bases at V and 3 bases at J, with 15 bases between the two ends. The CDR3 covers 16 residues. The chain's CDR3 is CASSFWGGGPNQPQHF. As DNA, the CDR3 is TGTGCCAGCAGTTTTTGGGGGGGTGGACCCAATCAGCCCCAGCATTTT.

J is TRBJ2-1 and V is TRBV29-1; D is possibly TRBD1 (6 bases). Germline V gives CDR1 SQVTM, CDR2 ANQGSEA. V lost 8 bases and J 4 bases, leaving 12 bases between the germline ends. This CDR3 has 12 residues. The CDR3: CSSMDSYNEQFF. The CDR3 DNA follows: TGCAGCTCAATGGACAGTTACAATGAGCAGTTCTTC.

This clone occurred a few times. The rearrangement uses TRBV30 and TRBJ1-6; D is possibly TRBD1 (5 bases). CDR3 length equals 14 residues. V lost 0 bases and J 9 bases, leaving 12 bases between the germline ends. Germline V gives CDR1 GTSNPN, CDR2 SVGIG (reference sequence). The CDR3 loop is CAWSVFRGGSPLHF. As DNA, the CDR3 is TGTGCCTGGAGTGTATTCCGGGGGGGTTCACCCCTCCACTTT. The whole variable domain, remainder taken from reference TRBV30 and TRBJ1-6, is SQTIHQWPATLVQPVGSPLSLECTVEGTSNPNLYWYRQAAGRGLQLLFYSVGIGQISSEVPQNLSASRPQDRQFILSSKKLLLSDSGFYLCAWSVFRGGSPLHFGNGTRLTVT.

This sequence joins TRBV9 and TRBJ2-5; 10 bases match TRBD2. Per the germline V gene, CDR1 is SGDLS and CDR2 is YYNGEE. The ends lost 0 bases at V and 5 bases at J; junction bases unmatched: 7. This CDR3 is built from 16 residues. The CDR3 DNA sequence: TGTGCCAGCAGCGTAGGTCTAGCGGGGGCTGGGGAGACCCAGTACTTC. Encoded protein: CASSVGLAGAGETQYF.

About this clone itself: One end of the junction fails to match germline, which may point to a read error. This same CDR3 is encoded by further DNA sequences in the sample. This chain joins TRBV14 and TRBJ1-5; no reliable D call. Germline V gene data show CDR1 as SGHDN and CDR2 as FVKESK. This CDR3 comprises 13 residues. The CDR3 nucleotides read TGTGCCAGCAGCGAGGGTAACAATCAGCCTCAGCATTTT. The encoded protein is CASSEGNNQPQHF. The variable domain in full, completed from reference TRBV14 and TRBJ1-5, reads EAGVTQFPSHSVIEKGQTVTLRCDPISGHDNLYWYRRVMGKEIKFLLHFVKESKQDESGMPNNRFLAERTGGTYSTLKVQPAELEDSGVYFCASSEGNNQPQHFGDGTRLSIL.

The genes are TRBV6-6 and TRBJ1-1; D is perhaps TRBD1 (6 bases). Trimming took 4 bases from V and 0 from J, leaving 12 bases between them. The CDR3 loop spans 15 amino acids. CDR1 and CDR2 (germline): MNHNY, SVGAGI (reference sequence). CDR3 in DNA: TGTGCCAGCAGTTCCACACAGGGTGTGAACACTGAAGCTTTCTTT. Its protein product is CASSSTQGVNTEAFF.

V is TRBV9 and J is TRBJ2-3; TRBD2 might be the D (6 bases). V dropped 6 bases and J dropped 2 bases, with 16 bases sitting between them. This CDR3 is built from 15 residues. Germline CDR1 reads SGDLS; CDR2 reads YYNGEE. The CDR3 DNA follows: TGTGCCAGCACCCAGGTGGGGGGATACACAGATACGCAGTATTTT. It translates to CASTQVGGYTDTQYF.

The rearrangement uses TRBV5-1 and TRBJ2-5; a weak D match, TRBD1 (5 bases). This CDR3 region has 15 residues. The V gene's germline CDR1 is SGHRS and CDR2 YFSETQ. Trimming stripped 4 bases from V and 2 bases from J, with 15 bases between. The CDR3 DNA follows: TGCGCCAGCAGCACCGACAGCTCTTATCAAGAGACCCAGTACTTC. Amino acids: CASSTDSSYQETQYF.

The chain links TRBV2 to TRBJ2-5; 13 nucleotides align to TRBD2. Trimming cost V 9 bases and J 2 bases; bases outside gene matches: 3. CDR1 and CDR2 from the germline V gene are SNHLY and FYNNEI. This CDR3 is built from 14 residues. The CDR3 DNA follows: TGTGCCAGGGGGACTAGCGGGGAACAAGAGACCCAGTACTTC. Its translation is CARGTSGEQETQYF.

The gene calls are TRBV7-8 and TRBJ2-4; TRBD2 aligns across 14 bases. Germline V gene data show CDR1 as SGHVS and CDR2 as FQNEAQ. The CDR3 has 19 amino acids. V shed 4 bases and J 0 bases; nucleotides not matched to a gene: 8. DNA for the CDR3: TGTGCCAGCAGCTCCGGACTAGCGGGAGGATATATAGCCAAAAACATTCAGTACTTC. Protein product: CASSSGLAGGYIAKNIQYF. Filled out from reference TRBV7-8 and TRBJ2-4, the complete variable domain reads GAGVSQSPRYKVAKRGQDVALRCDPISGHVSLFWYQQALGQGPEFLTYFQNEAQLDKSGLPSDRFFAERPEGSVSTLKIQRTQQEDSAVYLCASSSGLAGGYIAKNIQYFGAGTRLSVL.

This sequence joins TRBV20-1 and TRBJ2-1, with TRBD2 identical over 15 bases. V shed 3 bases, J shed 12 bases, and the junction held 6 bases outside the gene matches. Germline-derived CDR1 and CDR2 are DFQATT and SNEGSKA (reference sequence). The CDR3 runs 14 residues. CDR3 coding DNA: TGCAGTGCTAGTACGGGACTAGCGGGAGGCCTGCAGTTCTTC. Protein product: CSASTGLAGGLQFF.